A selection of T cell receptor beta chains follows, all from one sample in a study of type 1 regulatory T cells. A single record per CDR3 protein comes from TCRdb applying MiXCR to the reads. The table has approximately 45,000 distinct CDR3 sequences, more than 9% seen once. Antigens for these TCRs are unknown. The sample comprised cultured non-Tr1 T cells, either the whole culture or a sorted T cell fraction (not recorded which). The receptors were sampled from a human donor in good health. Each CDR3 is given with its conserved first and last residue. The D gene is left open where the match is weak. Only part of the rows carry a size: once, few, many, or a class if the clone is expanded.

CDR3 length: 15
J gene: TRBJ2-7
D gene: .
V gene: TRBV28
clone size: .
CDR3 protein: CASSLNELVSYEQYF
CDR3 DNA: TGTGCCAGCAGTCTCAATGAGCTGGTTTCCTACGAGCAGTACTTC

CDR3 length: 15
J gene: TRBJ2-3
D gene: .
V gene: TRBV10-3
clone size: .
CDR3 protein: CAIGSPSAHIDTQYF
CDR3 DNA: TGTGCCATCGGATCCCCGTCGGCTCATATCGATACGCAGTATTTT

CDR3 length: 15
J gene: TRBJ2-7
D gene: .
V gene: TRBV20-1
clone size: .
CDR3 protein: CSARHRDTHSYEQYF
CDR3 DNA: TGCAGTGCTAGACACCGGGACACTCACTCCTACGAGCAGTACTTC

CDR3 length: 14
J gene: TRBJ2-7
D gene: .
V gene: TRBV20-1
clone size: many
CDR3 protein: CSARLGVGLREQYF
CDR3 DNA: TGCAGTGCTAGATTAGGGGTAGGGTTAAGGGAGCAGTACTTC

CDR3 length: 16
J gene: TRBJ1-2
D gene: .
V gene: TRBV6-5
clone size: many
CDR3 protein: CASSKGLTSPNYGYTF
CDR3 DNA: TGTGCCAGCAGTAAGGGATTGACCAGTCCTAACTATGGCTACACCTTC

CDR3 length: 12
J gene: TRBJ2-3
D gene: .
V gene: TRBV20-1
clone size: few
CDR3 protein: CSGRQGGDTQYF
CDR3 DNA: TGCAGTGGACGGCAGGGTGGCGATACGCAGTATTTT

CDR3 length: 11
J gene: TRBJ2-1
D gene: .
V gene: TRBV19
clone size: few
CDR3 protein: CASSIRGEQFF
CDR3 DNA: TGTGCCAGTAGTATCCGGGGTGAGCAGTTCTTC

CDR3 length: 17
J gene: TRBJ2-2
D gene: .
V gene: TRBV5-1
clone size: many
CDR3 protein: CASSLARSLGNTGELFF
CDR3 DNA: TGCGCCAGCAGCTTGGCCCGGTCCCTCGGGAACACCGGGGAGCTGTTTTTT

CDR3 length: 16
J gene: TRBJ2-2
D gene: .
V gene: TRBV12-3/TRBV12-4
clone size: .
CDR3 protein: CASSPQGPAGAGELFF
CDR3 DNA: TGTGCCAGCAGTCCTCAAGGACCGGCTGGGGCCGGGGAGCTGTTTTTT

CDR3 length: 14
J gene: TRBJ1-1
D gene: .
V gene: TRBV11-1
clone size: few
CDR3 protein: CASSLEAKSTEAFF
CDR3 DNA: TGTGCCAGCAGCTTAGAGGCCAAGAGCACTGAAGCTTTCTTT

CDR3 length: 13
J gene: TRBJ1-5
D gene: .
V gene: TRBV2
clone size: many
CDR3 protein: CASSYSPNQPQHF
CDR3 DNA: TGTGCCAGCAGTTATAGCCCCAATCAGCCCCAGCATTTT

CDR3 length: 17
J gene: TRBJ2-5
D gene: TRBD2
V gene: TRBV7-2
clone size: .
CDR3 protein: CASSPQTSGTRKETQYF
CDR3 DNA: TGTGCCAGCAGCCCACAAACTAGCGGGACACGGAAGGAGACCCAGTACTTC